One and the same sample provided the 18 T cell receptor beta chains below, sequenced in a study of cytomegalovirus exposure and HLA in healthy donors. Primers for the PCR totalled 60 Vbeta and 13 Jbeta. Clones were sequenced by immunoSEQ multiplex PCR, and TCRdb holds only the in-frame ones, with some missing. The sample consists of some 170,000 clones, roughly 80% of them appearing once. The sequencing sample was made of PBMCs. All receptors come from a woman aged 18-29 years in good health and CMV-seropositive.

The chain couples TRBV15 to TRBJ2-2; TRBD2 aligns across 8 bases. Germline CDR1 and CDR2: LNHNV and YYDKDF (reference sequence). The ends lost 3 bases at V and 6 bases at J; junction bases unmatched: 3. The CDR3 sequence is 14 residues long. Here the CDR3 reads CATSSGGEAGELFF. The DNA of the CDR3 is TGTGCCACCAGCAGCGGGGGGGAAGCCGGGGAGCTGTTTTTT.

DNA for the CDR3: TGTGCCAGCAGCCCGGGGAAGCTTGTGGGCAAAAACATTCAGTACTTC. Translated: CASSPGKLVGKNIQYF. The V gene is TRBV5-4, the J gene TRBJ2-4; tentatively, D is TRBD2 (5 bases). This CDR3 region has 16 residues. The V and J ends lost 4 bases and 3 bases respectively, with 17 bases between them. CDR1 and CDR2 (germline): SGHNT, YYREEE (reference sequence).

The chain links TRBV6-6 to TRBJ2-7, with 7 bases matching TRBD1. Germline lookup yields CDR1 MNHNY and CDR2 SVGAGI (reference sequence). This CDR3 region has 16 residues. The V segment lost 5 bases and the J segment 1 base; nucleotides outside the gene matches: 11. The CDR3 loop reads CASSAFETGMSYEQYF. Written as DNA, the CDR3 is TGTGCCAGCAGTGCATTTGAGACAGGGATGTCCTACGAGCAGTACTTC.

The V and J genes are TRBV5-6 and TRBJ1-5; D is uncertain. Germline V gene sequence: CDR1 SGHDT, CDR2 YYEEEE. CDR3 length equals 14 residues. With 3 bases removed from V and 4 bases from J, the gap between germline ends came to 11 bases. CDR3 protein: CASSYATLNQPQHF. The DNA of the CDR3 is TGTGCCAGCAGCTACGCCACGCTAAATCAGCCCCAGCATTTT. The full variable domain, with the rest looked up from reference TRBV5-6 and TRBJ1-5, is DAGVTQSPTHLIKTRGQQVTLRCSPKSGHDTVSWYQQALGQGPQFIFQYYEEEERQRGNFPDRFSGHQFPNYSSELNVNALLLGDSALYLCASSYATLNQPQHFGDGTRLSIL.

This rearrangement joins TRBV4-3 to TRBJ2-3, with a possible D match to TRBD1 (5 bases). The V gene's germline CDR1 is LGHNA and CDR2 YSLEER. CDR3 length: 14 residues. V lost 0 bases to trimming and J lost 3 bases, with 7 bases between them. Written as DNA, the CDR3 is TGCGCCAGCAGCCAAGATAGGGGAACAGATACGCAGTATTTT. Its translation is CASSQDRGTDTQYF.

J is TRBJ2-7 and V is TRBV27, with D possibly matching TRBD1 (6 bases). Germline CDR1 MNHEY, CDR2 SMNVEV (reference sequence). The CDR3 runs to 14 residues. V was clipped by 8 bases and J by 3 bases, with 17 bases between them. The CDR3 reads CASGSRDTLYEQYF. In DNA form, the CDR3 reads TGTGCCAGCGGATCCCGGGACACTCTCTACGAGCAGTACTTC.

The CDR3 coding sequence is TGTGCCAGCAGCCAAGATCTGAGCGTACTCAATCAGCCCCAGCATTTT. Translated: CASSQDLSVLNQPQHF. The chain uses TRBV4-2 and TRBJ1-5; no clear D gene. Germline V gives CDR1 LGHNA, CDR2 YNFKEQ. The CDR3 has 16 residues. V lost 0 bases, J lost 3 bases, and 12 bases lay in between.

CDR3 loop: CASSKTSWTGSNQPQHF. The CDR3 coding sequence is TGTGCCAGCAGCAAAACCTCTTGGACAGGGTCCAATCAGCCCCAGCATTTT. V and J are TRBV21-1 and TRBJ1-5; TRBD1, the table's D call, lacks a check against the DNA. TRBV21-1 is an annotated pseudogene. The CDR3 runs 17 residues.

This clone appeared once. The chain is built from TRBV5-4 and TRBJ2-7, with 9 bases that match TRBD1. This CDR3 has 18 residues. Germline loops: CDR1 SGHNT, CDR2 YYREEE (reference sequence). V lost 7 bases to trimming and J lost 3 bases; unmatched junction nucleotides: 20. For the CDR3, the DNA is TGTGCCAGCGGCCGGGGTGGGGGGCAGGGACAGGGTGGCTACGAGCAGTACTTC. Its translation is CASGRGGGQGQGGYEQYF.

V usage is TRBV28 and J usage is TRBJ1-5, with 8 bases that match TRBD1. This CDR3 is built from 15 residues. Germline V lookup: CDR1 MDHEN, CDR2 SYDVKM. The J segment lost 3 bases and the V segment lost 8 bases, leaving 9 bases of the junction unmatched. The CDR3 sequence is CASDLGQVLNQPQHF. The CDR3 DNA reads TGTGCCAGCGACTTGGGACAGGTCCTCAATCAGCCCCAGCATTTT.

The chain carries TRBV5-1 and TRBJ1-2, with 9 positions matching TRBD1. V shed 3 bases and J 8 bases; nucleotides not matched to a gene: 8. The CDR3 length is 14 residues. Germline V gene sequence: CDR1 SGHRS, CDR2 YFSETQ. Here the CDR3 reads CASSSSGTGSGYTF. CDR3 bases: TGCGCCAGCAGCTCGTCCGGGACAGGGAGCGGCTACACCTTC.

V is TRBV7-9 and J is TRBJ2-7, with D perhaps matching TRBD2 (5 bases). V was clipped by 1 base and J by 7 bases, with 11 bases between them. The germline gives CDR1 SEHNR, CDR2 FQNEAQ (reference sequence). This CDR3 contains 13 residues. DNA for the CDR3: TGTGCCAGCAGCTTAGTCGGGGTGGGTGAGCAGTACTTC. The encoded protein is CASSLVGVGEQYF.

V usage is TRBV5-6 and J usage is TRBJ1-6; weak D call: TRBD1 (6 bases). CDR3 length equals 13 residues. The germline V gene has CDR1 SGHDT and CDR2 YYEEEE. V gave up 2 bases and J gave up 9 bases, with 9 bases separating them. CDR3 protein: CASSFGGPSPLHF. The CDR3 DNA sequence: TGTGCCAGCAGCTTCGGGGGGCCTTCACCCCTCCACTTT.

CDR3 sequence (DNA): TGCGCCAGCAGCCAACGAGGACTAGATACGCAGTATTTT. Amino acid sequence: CASSQRGLDTQYF. The V gene is TRBV4-1, the J gene TRBJ2-3; maybe TRBD2 (5 bases). CDR1 is MGHRA, CDR2 YSYEKL, per germline. CDR3 size: 13 residues. V gave up 2 bases and J gave up 5 bases, with 8 bases separating them.

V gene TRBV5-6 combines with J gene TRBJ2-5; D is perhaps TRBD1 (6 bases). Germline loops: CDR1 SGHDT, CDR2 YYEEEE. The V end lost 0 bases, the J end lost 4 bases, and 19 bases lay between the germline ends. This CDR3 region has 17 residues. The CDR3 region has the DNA TGTGCCAGCAGCTTGGTTGGGAGAGGGGGATGGATAGAGACCCAGTACTTC. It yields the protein CASSLVGRGGWIETQYF.

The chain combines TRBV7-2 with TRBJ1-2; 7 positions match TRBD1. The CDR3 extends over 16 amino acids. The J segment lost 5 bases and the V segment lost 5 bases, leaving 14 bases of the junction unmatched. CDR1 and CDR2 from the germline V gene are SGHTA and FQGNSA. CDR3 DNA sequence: TGTGCCAGCAGCCAAAACGCTGGACAGGCCGATTATGGCTACACCTTC. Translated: CASSQNAGQADYGYTF.

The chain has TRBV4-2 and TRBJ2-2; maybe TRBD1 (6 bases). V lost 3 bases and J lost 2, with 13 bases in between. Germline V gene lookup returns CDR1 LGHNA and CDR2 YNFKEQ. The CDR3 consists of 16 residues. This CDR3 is CASSHTQGTNTGELFF. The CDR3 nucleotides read TGTGCCAGCAGCCACACCCAGGGGACCAACACCGGGGAGCTGTTTTTT.

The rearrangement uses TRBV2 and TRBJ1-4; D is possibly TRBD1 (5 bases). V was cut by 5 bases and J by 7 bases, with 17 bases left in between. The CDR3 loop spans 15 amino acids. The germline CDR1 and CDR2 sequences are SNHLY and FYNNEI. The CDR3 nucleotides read TGTGCCAGCAGTCCCTCGGGGACGGGGGTTGAAAAACTGTTTTTT. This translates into CASSPSGTGVEKLFF.